The 8 T cell receptor beta chains reported below all come from one sample, sequenced in a study of cytomegalovirus exposure and HLA in healthy donors. The PCR ran on 60 Vbeta and 13 Jbeta primers. Clones were sequenced by immunoSEQ multiplex PCR, and TCRdb holds only the in-frame ones, with some missing. Found here are approximately 150,000 clones, about three quarters of them singletons; the top ten hold about an eighth. The source material was PBMCs. These receptors came from a man aged 35 to 55 in good health and CMV-seropositive.

V is TRBV11-2 and J is TRBJ2-7; 7 bases agree with TRBD2. The V and J ends lost 0 bases and 2 bases, in that order; junction bases with no gene match: 4. Germline CDR1 is SGHAT and CDR2 is FQNNGV. CDR3 length equals 15 residues. CDR3 coding DNA: TGTGCCAGCAGCTTAGATAGGACTAGGACCTACGAGCAGTACTTC. This sequence encodes CASSLDRTRTYEQYF.

V usage is TRBV5-1 and J usage is TRBJ2-3; D may be TRBD2 (6 bases). V was clipped by 7 bases and J by 2 bases, with 17 bases between them. In germline, CDR1 is SGHRS, CDR2 YFSETQ. The CDR3 totals 15 residues. In DNA, the CDR3 is TGCGCCAGCGCTCCCTCTAGCGTATCCACAGATACGCAGTATTTT. Translating gives CASAPSSVSTDTQYF. The full variable domain, completed using reference TRBV5-1 and TRBJ2-3, is KAGVTQTPRYLIKTRGQQVTLSCSPISGHRSVSWYQQTPGQGLQFLFEYFSETQRNKGNFPGRFSGRQFSNSRSEMNVSTLELGDSALYLCASAPSSVSTDTQYFGPGTRLTVL.

The chain couples TRBV16 to TRBJ2-7, with a tentative D call TRBD2 (6 bases). V lost 0 bases, J lost 7 bases, and 13 bases lay in between. The CDR3 extends over 14 amino acids. Germline assignment: CDR1 KGHSY and CDR2 FQNENV. CDR3 sequence: CASSQSILAREQYF. The CDR3 region has the DNA TGTGCCAGCAGCCAATCAATCCTAGCGAGGGAGCAGTACTTC. Full variable domain (rest looked up from reference TRBV16 and TRBJ2-7): GEEVAQTPKHLVRGEGQKAKLYCAPIKGHSYVFWYQQVLKNEFKFLISFQNENVFDETGMPKERFSAKCLPNSPCSLEIQATKLEDSAVYFCASSQSILAREQYFGPGTRLTVT.

The chain couples TRBV5-1 to TRBJ2-5; D is possibly TRBD1 (5 bases). The germline CDR1 and CDR2 sequences are SGHRS and YFSETQ. V lost 3 bases to trimming and J lost 3 bases, with 12 bases between them. This CDR3 contains 14 residues. In DNA, the CDR3 is TGCGCCAGCAGCTGGGGCCCGGGCGAAGAGACCCAGTACTTC. Translation gives CASSWGPGEETQYF.

The V gene is TRBV13, the J gene TRBJ2-2; D is unclear. Trimming took 4 bases from V and 8 from J, leaving 14 bases between them. The CDR3 is 14 residues long. Germline values: CDR1 PRHDT, CDR2 FYEKMQ (reference sequence). CDR3 amino acids: CASSSRPEAGELFF. For the CDR3, the DNA is TGTGCCAGCAGCTCCCGACCCGAGGCGGGGGAGCTGTTTTTT.

This clone has just a few counts. This chain connects TRBV5-1 to TRBJ2-1; possibly TRBD2 for D (6 bases). This CDR3 region has 17 residues. V lost 0 bases and J 7 bases, leaving 20 bases between the germline ends. Germline lookup yields CDR1 SGHRS and CDR2 YFSETQ. CDR3 loop: CASSLAVEGPLSNEQFF. CDR3 nucleotides: TGCGCCAGCAGCTTGGCCGTGGAGGGCCCCTTATCGAATGAGCAGTTCTTC.

On this clone itself: At one of its ends the junction is not consistent with the germline gene, which may arise from a read error. The chain carries TRBV7-9 and TRBJ2-7; D possibly corresponds to TRBD2 (5 bases). The germline gives CDR1 SEHNR, CDR2 FQNEAQ (reference sequence). The CDR3 loop spans 15 amino acids. The CDR3 is CSSSGALDPFYEQYF. In DNA form, the CDR3 reads TGTTCCAGCAGCGGAGCTCTCGATCCCTTCTACGAGCAGTACTTC.

This chain links TRBV2 with TRBJ2-1, with 10 positions matching TRBD2. This CDR3 has 14 amino acids. With V trimmed by 6 bases and J by 9 bases, 8 bases remained unmatched. In germline, CDR1 is SNHLY, CDR2 FYNNEI. The DNA of the CDR3 is TGTGCCAGCAGCCCCGGGACTAGCGTGGGTGAGCAGTTCTTC. This translates into CASSPGTSVGEQFF.